Below, one T cell receptor beta chain is given with its context. Its target is not known. The data originate from a study of cytomegalovirus exposure and HLA in healthy donors. Study context: Later, an analysis reported that the 130 or so validation repertoires had used the same platform as the approximately 720 first-cohort repertoires. Broader study findings: The study put some 150 TCR beta chains on its list as cytomegalovirus-associated. Reports described diagnosis of cytomegalovirus status by the classifier as highly specific and sensitive.

CDR3 length: 15 amino acids. The V gene lost 5 bases and the J gene lost 4 bases, with 15 bases spanning the gap. CDR1 MDHEN and CDR2 SYDVKM come from the germline V gene. Method: immunoSEQ multiplex PCR; TCRdb's copy keeps in-frame clones and lacks some. The sample lists a few hundred thousand clones, about nine tenths seen once, with under 0.85% in the top ten. The sequencing sample was made of PBMCs. This sequence joins TRBV28 and TRBJ1-3; weak D call: TRBD1 (6 bases). The sequence was collected from a woman in her late teens or twenties in good health and CMV-seronegative. CDR3 region: CASSLLTGPGNTIYF. In DNA, the CDR3 is TGTGCCAGCAGTCTTCTTACAGGGCCCGGAAACACCATATATTTT.